This passage covers 26 T cell receptor beta chains from one sample sequenced in a study of early stage breast cancer tumors. Profiling relied on immunoSEQ multiplex PCR, and the TCRdb table lists in-frame clones only, not all of them. The repertoire consists of about 53,000 clones, with 75% to 95% occurring once and the leading ten covering roughly 5%. Sequencing was carried out using blood. These receptors were taken from a person aged 65 to 85 with breast cancer.

The chain carries TRBV7-2 and TRBJ1-5; D remains unclear. This CDR3 region has 13 residues. Looked up from germline, CDR1 is SGHTA and CDR2 is FQGNSA. V was cut by 2 bases and J by 4 bases, with 6 bases left in between. CDR3: CASSLIMNQPQHF. The CDR3 DNA is TGTGCCAGCAGCTTAATTATGAATCAGCCCCAGCATTTT.

The rearrangement links TRBV7-2 to TRBJ1-1, with D perhaps TRBD1 (6 bases). The CDR3 totals 13 residues. Trimming left V 5 bases short and J 7 bases short, with 14 bases between. Germline V gene lookup returns CDR1 SGHTA and CDR2 FQGNSA. CDR3 residues: CASSVRQEFEAFF. CDR3 nucleotides: TGTGCCAGCAGCGTACGACAGGAGTTTGAAGCTTTCTTT.

This chain uses TRBV19 with TRBJ1-2; TRBD1 agrees at 11 bases. J gave up 2 bases and V 6 bases, and 8 bases lay outside the gene matches. CDR1 and CDR2 (germline): LNHDA, SQIVND (reference sequence). This CDR3 has 16 residues. DNA for the CDR3: TGTGCCAGTAGATCATCCGGACAGGGGGCGAACTATGGCTACACCTTC. It translates to CASRSSGQGANYGYTF.

This chain links TRBV10-3 with TRBJ1-5; TRBD1 matches at 9 bases. After removal of 2 bases from V and 2 bases from J, the junction contained 7 bases not matched to a gene. Germline V gene lookup returns CDR1 ENHRY and CDR2 SYGVKD. CDR3 length equals 17 residues. DNA of the CDR3: TGTGCCATCAGTGAGGCGGAGGGACAGGGACGCAATCAGCCCCAGCATTTT. Protein: CAISEAEGQGRNQPQHF.

The chain employs TRBV7-8 and TRBJ2-2, with D tentatively TRBD2 (7 bases). Trimming pared 3 bases from V and 0 bases from J, leaving 14 bases between. Germline V gives CDR1 SGHVS, CDR2 FQNEAQ. This CDR3 spans 17 amino acids. The CDR3 spells CASSFGGGHANTGELFF. The CDR3 DNA is TGTGCCAGCAGCTTCGGCGGGGGCCACGCGAACACCGGGGAGCTGTTTTTT.

This chain links TRBV11-2 with TRBJ2-1; TRBD2 matches at 9 bases. This CDR3 is built from 15 residues. V trimming: 6 bases; J trimming: 4 bases; junction bases outside the gene matches: 7. CDR1 and CDR2 (germline): SGHAT, FQNNGV. The CDR3 protein is CASRREGGAYNEQFF. The CDR3, as DNA: TGTGCCAGCAGGCGGGAGGGCGGAGCTTACAATGAGCAGTTCTTC.

This clone was counted a single time. The chain carries TRBV18 and TRBJ2-1, with 8 bases lining up with TRBD2. Germline trimming cut 3 bases from V and 0 bases from J; bases unmatched to any gene: 4. CDR3 length equals 16 residues. Looked up from germline, CDR1 is KGHSH and CDR2 is LQKENI. The CDR3 loop is CASSPSGISSYNEQFF. CDR3 sequence (DNA): TGTGCCAGCTCACCTAGCGGGATCAGCTCCTACAATGAGCAGTTCTTC.

The CDR3 DNA sequence: TGCGCCAGCAGCCAAGTGGCGACAGGCTATGGCTACACCTTC. It yields the protein CASSQVATGYGYTF. V usage is TRBV4-3 and J usage is TRBJ1-2; TRBD1 is a possible D gene (6 bases). The CDR3 sequence is 14 residues long. With 1 base removed from V and 4 bases from J, the gap between germline ends came to 10 bases. CDR1 is LGHNA and CDR2 is YSLEER in the germline V gene.

The chain uses TRBV7-6 and TRBJ1-5, with D perhaps TRBD1 (5 bases). The germline V gene encodes CDR1 SGHVS and CDR2 FNYEAQ. V lost 2 bases and J lost 4, with 12 bases in between. CDR3 size: 15 residues. This CDR3 is CASSLNVGGNQPQHF. As DNA, the CDR3 is TGTGCCAGCAGCTTAAATGTCGGGGGGAATCAGCCCCAGCATTTT. Full variable domain (rest looked up from reference TRBV7-6 and TRBJ1-5): GAGVSQSPRYKVTKRGQDVALRCDPISGHVSLYWYRQALGQGPEFLTYFNYEAQQDKSGLPNDRFSAERPEGSISTLTIQRTEQRDSAMYRCASSLNVGGNQPQHFGDGTRLSIL.

The rearrangement joins TRBV5-1 to TRBJ2-7; perhaps TRBD1 as D (5 bases). Trimming removed 4 bases from V and 4 bases from J, with 9 bases in between. The CDR3 runs to 12 residues. CDR1 and CDR2 from the germline V gene are SGHRS and YFSETQ. CDR3 in DNA: TGCGCCAGCAGCCTTGACAGATACGAGCAGTACTTC. Translating gives CASSLDRYEQYF.

The V and J genes are TRBV7-9 and TRBJ1-3; TRBD1 might be the D (6 bases). The CDR3 contains 16 residues. Germline V gene lookup returns CDR1 SEHNR and CDR2 FQNEAQ (reference sequence). The V gene lost 3 bases and the J gene lost 4 bases, with 16 bases spanning the gap. CDR3 bases: TGTGCCAGCAGCTTGGCAGGGGCCCGACTAGGAAACACCATATATTTT. This sequence encodes CASSLAGARLGNTIYF.

The rearrangement links TRBV4-2 to TRBJ1-4, with TRBD1 matching over 7 bases. The CDR3 has 15 residues. The trim removed 2 bases at V and 4 bases at J, leaving 4 bases unmatched. Germline V lookup: CDR1 LGHNA, CDR2 YNFKEQ. The CDR3 nucleotides are TGTGCCAGCAGCCAACGGGACAGAGATAATGAAAAACTGTTTTTT. Amino acid sequence: CASSQRDRDNEKLFF.

The chain combines TRBV28 with TRBJ1-6, with D uncertain. The CDR3 is 15 residues long. The V and J ends lost 6 bases and 7 bases respectively, with 16 bases between them. From germline, CDR1 is MDHEN and CDR2 SYDVKM. CDR3: CASRHGSRGNSPLHF. CDR3 bases: TGTGCCAGCAGACACGGATCTCGGGGAAATTCACCCCTCCACTTT.

The chain is built from TRBV10-3 and TRBJ1-6, with 7 bases matching TRBD1. CDR1 and CDR2 (germline): ENHRY, SYGVKD. The length of the CDR3 is 13 residues. V lost 11 bases, J lost 7 bases, and 8 bases stayed unmatched. The CDR3 sequence: CASRDRENSPLHF. CDR3 nucleotides: TGTGCCTCCAGGGACAGAGAAAATTCACCCCTCCACTTT.

As concerns this clone: The identical CDR3 is also encoded by other nucleotide sequences in the sample. This chain uses TRBV30 with TRBJ2-5; 11 bases map to TRBD2. CDR1 GTSNPN and CDR2 SVGIG come from the germline V gene (reference sequence). There are 16 residues in the CDR3. V dropped 0 bases and J dropped 1; count of bases not matched to a gene: 4. Written as DNA, the CDR3 is TGTGCCTGGAGTGTAGGGCTAGCGGGGGGCCAAGAGACCCAGTACTTC. Its protein product is CAWSVGLAGGQETQYF.

V usage is TRBV4-1 and J usage is TRBJ2-7; 12 nucleotides agree with TRBD2. The germline CDR1 and CDR2 sequences are MGHRA and YSYEKL. This CDR3 contains 14 residues. The V gene end was trimmed by 3 bases and the J gene end by 6 bases; junction bases not matched to a gene: 3. The CDR3 region is CASSHQGLAGEQYF. The CDR3 nucleotides read TGCGCCAGCAGCCACCAGGGACTAGCGGGCGAGCAGTACTTC.

The V and J genes are TRBV6-1 and TRBJ1-4; D not certain. CDR1 MNHNS and CDR2 SASEGT come from the germline V gene. The CDR3 contains 17 residues. V was trimmed by 3 bases and J by 0 bases, leaving 14 bases between them. DNA of the CDR3: TGTGCCAGCAGTGACACCATCTTCCACTCAACTAATGAAAAACTGTTTTTT. Its translation: CASSDTIFHSTNEKLFF.

The V gene is TRBV19, the J gene TRBJ1-1; no definite D call. CDR3 size: 15 residues. Per the germline V gene, CDR1 is LNHDA and CDR2 is SQIVND (reference sequence). The V and J ends lost 7 bases and 0 bases respectively, with 15 bases between them. The CDR3 DNA sequence: TGTGCCAGTACCCTGGGTCAGGCGATGAACACTGAAGCTTTCTTT. Its translation: CASTLGQAMNTEAFF.

This clone was seen a single time. This chain links TRBV5-6 with TRBJ1-3; TRBD1 matches at 8 bases. The CDR3 sequence is 16 residues long. Trimming removed 3 bases from V and 7 bases from J; junction bases left unmatched: 12. Germline V gene data show CDR1 as SGHDT and CDR2 as YYEEEE. The CDR3 spells CASSSNRGYPANTIYF. CDR3 DNA: TGTGCCAGCAGCTCCAACAGGGGGTACCCTGCTAACACCATATATTTT.

The V and J genes are TRBV6-5 and TRBJ1-1; D possibly corresponds to TRBD1 (6 bases). Trimming pared 8 bases from V and 0 bases from J, leaving 13 bases between. Per the germline V gene, CDR1 is MNHEY and CDR2 is SVGAGI. This CDR3 region has 14 residues. The CDR3 loop is CASGAGTLNTEAFF. CDR3 bases: TGTGCCAGCGGAGCCGGGACATTGAACACTGAAGCTTTCTTT.

The chain couples TRBV11-2 to TRBJ2-7; D unclear. Germline V gene lookup returns CDR1 SGHAT and CDR2 FQNNGV. Between the trimmed V and J ends, which lost 6 bases and 2 bases, there was a span of 11 bases. The CDR3 sequence is 13 residues long. Here the CDR3 reads CASSHEETYEQYF. CDR3 DNA sequence: TGTGCCAGCAGTCACGAGGAGACCTACGAGCAGTACTTC.

The V gene is TRBV5-1, the J gene TRBJ2-2; the match to TRBD1 covers 7 bases. The CDR3 sequence is 16 residues long. V lost 0 bases and J lost 5; bases outside the gene matches: 7. Germline values: CDR1 SGHRS, CDR2 YFSETQ. The CDR3 protein is CASSLVASGGTGELFF. The CDR3, as DNA: TGCGCCAGCAGCTTGGTCGCCTCAGGGGGAACCGGGGAGCTGTTTTTT.

This chain connects TRBV29-1 to TRBJ1-2; 7 positions agree with TRBD1. Trimming cost V 3 bases and J 1 base; bases outside gene matches: 5. Germline-derived CDR1 and CDR2 are SQVTM and ANQGSEA. This CDR3 has 14 residues. In DNA form, the CDR3 reads TGCAGCGTTGAGGGACAGCTTCTTAACTATGGCTACACCTTC. Amino acids: CSVEGQLLNYGYTF.

The chain employs TRBV27 and TRBJ1-6, with 8 bases lining up with TRBD1. Germline CDR1 reads MNHEY; CDR2 reads SMNVEV (reference sequence). The CDR3 is 15 amino acids. V gave up 6 bases and J gave up 10 bases; unmatched junction bases: 11. This CDR3 reads CASRPGQGGGSPLHF. The CDR3 region has the DNA TGTGCCAGCAGACCTGGACAGGGCGGCGGCTCACCCCTCCACTTT.

The V and J genes are TRBV2 and TRBJ1-6; D is ambiguous. This CDR3 has 17 residues. Germline assignment: CDR1 SNHLY and CDR2 FYNNEI. V was cut by 6 bases and J by 0 bases, with 15 bases left in between. CDR3 region: CASSHDLKSSYNSPLHF. The CDR3 DNA reads TGTGCCAGCAGCCATGACTTAAAGAGCTCCTATAATTCACCCCTCCACTTT.

The V gene is TRBV11-2, the J gene TRBJ1-6; weak D call: TRBD1 (6 bases). Germline V gene sequence: CDR1 SGHAT, CDR2 FQNNGV. This CDR3 contains 12 residues. V shed 4 bases and J shed 12 bases, with 10 bases lying between them. In DNA, the CDR3 is TGTGCCAGCAGCTCCGGACAGCTACCCCTCCACTTT. Translated, it gives CASSSGQLPLHF.